These 23 T cell receptor beta chains were sequenced from one sample in a study of neurological immune-mediated disorders. TCRdb redid the calling of the 5' RACE reads with MiXCR, one entry per CDR3 protein. Of 64,000 or so distinct CDR3 sequences listed, roughly a tenth are singletons. Documented time point: longitudinal time-point 1 (baseline). Sequencing was performed on PBMCs. Receptor source: a man aged 25 to 45 in good health.

This clonotype showed up many times. The chain is built from TRBV10-1 and TRBJ2-5; 12 bases align to TRBD2. CDR1 WNHNN and CDR2 SYGVQD come from the germline V gene (reference sequence). This CDR3 comprises 15 residues. V was pared by 2 bases and J by 5 bases, with 3 bases of the junction left unmatched. CDR3 amino acids: CASSEGLAGTETQYF. As DNA, the CDR3 is TGCGCCAGCAGTGAGGGACTAGCGGGGACTGAGACCCAGTACTTC.

A few counts support this clonotype. V is TRBV5-1 and J is TRBJ1-2, with no clear D. The CDR3 loop spans 13 amino acids. The ends were cut back, 0 bases at V and 10 bases at J, with 13 bases in the middle. Germline V gene sequence: CDR1 SGHRS, CDR2 YFSETQ. The CDR3 reads CASSLAQYMDYTF. CDR3 bases: TGCGCCAGCAGCTTGGCCCAGTATATGGACTACACCTTC. The full variable domain, its missing parts supplied by reference TRBV5-1 and TRBJ1-2, is KAGVTQTPRYLIKTRGQQVTLSCSPISGHRSVSWYQQTPGQGLQFLFEYFSETQRNKGNFPGRFSGRQFSNSRSEMNVSTLELGDSALYLCASSLAQYMDYTFGSGTRLTVV.

This clonotype was recorded a few times. The V and J genes are TRBV5-1 and TRBJ1-4; D is uncertain. Germline-derived CDR1 and CDR2 are SGHRS and YFSETQ. CDR3 length equals 13 residues. Trimming removed 1 base from V and 6 bases from J, with 7 bases in between. The CDR3 loop reads CASSLTGDEKLFF. The CDR3 nucleotides are TGCGCCAGCAGCTTGACTGGGGATGAAAAACTGTTTTTT.

The table lists this clonotype with many counts. This chain links TRBV7-6 with TRBJ2-5; 7 nucleotides align to TRBD2. Germline assignment: CDR1 SGHVS and CDR2 FNYEAQ. The CDR3 totals 15 residues. The junction had 11 bases not matched to a gene; V was cut back by 5 bases and J by 5 bases. DNA for the CDR3: TGTGCCAGCAGCGCTTCCGGACTAGTACCGGAGACCCAGTACTTC. It yields the protein CASSASGLVPETQYF. The full variable domain, rest sourced from reference TRBV7-6 and TRBJ2-5, is GAGVSQSPRYKVTKRGQDVALRCDPISGHVSLYWYRQALGQGPEFLTYFNYEAQQDKSGLPNDRFSAERPEGSISTLTIQRTEQRDSAMYRCASSASGLVPETQYFGPGTRLLVL.

About this clonotype itself: One end of the junction varies from germline; a read error may be responsible. V is TRBV10-3 and J is TRBJ2-7; possible D gene TRBD2, 6 bases. Germline-derived CDR1 and CDR2 are ENHRY and SYGVKD. The CDR3 is 15 amino acids. The CDR3 region is CAISPGVAATYEQCF. The CDR3 coding sequence is TGTGCCATCAGCCCCGGGGTAGCGGCAACCTACGAGCAGTGCTTC.

In its sample, this clonotype was seen many times. The chain carries TRBV27 and TRBJ2-7; 12 positions agree with TRBD1. Germline V gene lookup returns CDR1 MNHEY and CDR2 SMNVEV (reference sequence). J lost 6 bases, V lost 2 bases, and 5 bases had no gene match. This CDR3 comprises 15 residues. This chain's CDR3 is CASSLTRDRGREQYF. CDR3 nucleotides: TGTGCCAGCAGTTTAACCCGGGACAGGGGGCGCGAGCAGTACTTC.

This clonotype has ten or more counts. V is TRBV29-1 and J is TRBJ2-3; TRBD1 agrees at 7 bases. Germline V gives CDR1 SQVTM, CDR2 ANQGSEA. The CDR3 has 12 amino acids. V lost 6 bases, J lost 6 bases, and 6 bases stayed unmatched. CDR3 DNA sequence: TGCAGCGTCCACAGGGGAAGGGATACGCAGTATTTT. It codes for CSVHRGRDTQYF.

The chain combines TRBV20-1 with TRBJ2-1; no definite D call. Trimming removed 4 bases at V and 6 bases at J, with 22 bases between. CDR3 length: 16 residues. Germline V gives CDR1 DFQATT, CDR2 SNEGSKA (reference sequence). CDR3 residues: CSAIKLQSLSGNEQFF. CDR3 DNA: TGCAGTGCTATAAAACTACAGTCGTTATCGGGCAATGAGCAGTTCTTC.

This clonotype was observed many times. The chain uses TRBV6-5 and TRBJ2-2; possibly TRBD2 for D (5 bases). Germline CDR1 MNHEY, CDR2 SVGAGI. The CDR3 is 17 residues long. The V and J ends lost 6 bases and 1 base respectively, with 18 bases between them. This CDR3 is CASSPGGGLGNTGELFF. The CDR3 DNA reads as TGTGCCAGCAGCCCCGGCGGCGGGTTGGGGAACACCGGGGAGCTGTTTTTT.

This clonotype appeared many times. The chain joins TRBV10-3 to TRBJ1-1; D perhaps matches TRBD1 (6 bases). The germline gives CDR1 ENHRY, CDR2 SYGVKD. V was pared by 2 bases and J by 7 bases, with 14 bases between. CDR3 length equals 14 residues. The CDR3 nucleotides are TGTGCCATCAGTGAGGAGGGGGTCAGGGGTGAAGCTTTCTTT. Its protein product is CAISEEGVRGEAFF.

This clonotype has ten or more counts. V usage is TRBV5-1 and J usage is TRBJ2-5; D is perhaps TRBD1 (6 bases). The CDR3 runs to 14 residues. Germline V gene sequence: CDR1 SGHRS, CDR2 YFSETQ. Trimming shortened V by 4 bases and J by 3 bases, and 13 bases separated the two germline ends. In DNA, the CDR3 is TGCGCCAGCAGCCGTACAGGACAGAAAGAGACCCAGTACTTC. This codes for CASSRTGQKETQYF.

This clonotype came up many times. V usage is TRBV5-1 and J usage is TRBJ2-7, with 12 bases lining up with TRBD1. The CDR3 contains 15 residues. Per germline, CDR1 SGHRS and CDR2 YFSETQ. V was clipped by 4 bases and J by 5 bases; unmatched bases: 7. Here the CDR3 DNA reads TGCGCCAGCAGCGAACGCGGGACAGGGGGCGACGAGCAGTACTTC. Amino acids: CASSERGTGGDEQYF.

In its sample, this clonotype was seen many times. The chain couples TRBV20-1 to TRBJ2-1; 14 positions agree with TRBD2. Losses at the gene ends were 7 bases for V and 9 bases for J; bases not matched to a gene: 17. Germline values: CDR1 DFQATT, CDR2 SNEGSKA (reference sequence). The CDR3 spans 17 residues. As DNA, the CDR3 is TGCAGTGGCACAGGACTAGCGGGGGGAACTGGTAGGGTTGAGCAGTTCTTC. Protein: CSGTGLAGGTGRVEQFF.

V and J are TRBV27 and TRBJ2-7, with 12 bases fitting TRBD2. CDR3 length: 17 residues. Trimming took 2 bases from V and 6 from J; bases not matched to a gene: 11. Germline CDR1 is MNHEY and CDR2 is SMNVEV (reference sequence). For the CDR3, the DNA is TGTGCCAGCAGTTTACCCAGGATTGGGACTAGCGGGTTCGAGCAGTACTTC. The encoded protein is CASSLPRIGTSGFEQYF.

This clonotype was seen at least ten times. The junction departs from the called germline gene at one end, perhaps through a read error. The chain employs TRBV6-6 and TRBJ2-1; 12 positions match TRBD2. The CDR3 has 17 amino acids. Germline CDR1 and CDR2: MNHNY and SVGAGI (reference sequence). The CDR3 sequence is CASRYFGLAGTINEQFF. The CDR3 nucleotides read TGTGCCAGCAGGTACTTTGGACTAGCGGGGACCATAAATGAGCAGTTCTTC.

This clonotype was found many times. The chain couples TRBV5-1 to TRBJ2-7; D is ambiguous. In germline, CDR1 is SGHRS, CDR2 YFSETQ. Trimming shortened V by 1 base and J by 5 bases, and 10 bases separated the two germline ends. CDR3 size: 13 residues. The CDR3 region is CASSLTGSHEQYF. For the CDR3, the DNA is TGCGCCAGCAGCTTGACGGGTTCCCACGAGCAGTACTTC.

Many counts were recorded for this clonotype. V and J are TRBV20-1 and TRBJ2-1; TRBD2 matches 11 bases. V was clipped by 5 bases and J by 4 bases; unmatched bases: 7. Germline V gene sequence: CDR1 DFQATT, CDR2 SNEGSKA (reference sequence). The CDR3 has 15 amino acids. The CDR3 loop is CSASLLAGAYNEQFF. In DNA form, the CDR3 reads TGCAGTGCTTCCCTACTAGCGGGGGCGTACAATGAGCAGTTCTTC.

This clonotype came up many times. The genes are TRBV5-1 and TRBJ1-5; D unclear. The germline V and J ends were trimmed by 0 bases and 7 bases, with 17 bases remaining between them. The CDR3 is made up of 16 amino acids. Germline CDR1 is SGHRS and CDR2 is YFSETQ. CDR3 DNA sequence: TGCGCCAGCAGCTTGGGCCACGAAGGGCTAGGCCAGCCCCAGCATTTT. It codes for CASSLGHEGLGQPQHF.

Ten or more counts support this clonotype. The chain couples TRBV6-6 to TRBJ1-5, with a possible D match to TRBD1 (6 bases). Per the germline V gene, CDR1 is MNHNY and CDR2 is SVGAGI (reference sequence). Trimming took 4 bases from V and 0 from J, leaving 10 bases between them. The CDR3 sequence is 15 residues long. The CDR3 protein is CASSSDRHSNQPQHF. The CDR3, as DNA: TGTGCCAGCAGTTCCGACAGGCATAGCAATCAGCCCCAGCATTTT.

This clonotype was seen ten or more times. The gene calls are TRBV29-1 and TRBJ2-2; the D gene is possibly TRBD2 (5 bases). The CDR3 has 12 amino acids. CDR1 and CDR2 (germline): SQVTM, ANQGSEA. For the CDR3, the DNA is TGCAACGTGGCACTTGAGGGCGGGGAGCTGTTTTTT. This encodes CNVALEGGELFF.

This clonotype was observed many times. The rearrangement joins TRBV28 to TRBJ1-3; D unresolved. CDR1 is MDHEN and CDR2 is SYDVKM in the germline V gene. The CDR3 has 14 amino acids. Between the trimmed V and J ends, which lost 7 bases and 1 base, there was a span of 11 bases. The chain's CDR3 is CASIERRSGNTIYF. The CDR3 nucleotides read TGTGCCAGCATTGAGCGTCGGTCTGGAAACACCATATATTTT.

This clonotype was counted ten times or more. The V call is TRBV29-1, the J call TRBJ2-5, with 7 bases aligning to TRBD1. The CDR3 is made up of 15 amino acids. The V segment lost 4 bases and the J segment 5 bases; nucleotides outside the gene matches: 13. CDR1 and CDR2 (germline): SQVTM, ANQGSEA. The CDR3 is CSVGMSGTAKETQYF. In DNA, the CDR3 is TGCAGCGTTGGAATGTCCGGGACAGCAAAGGAGACCCAGTACTTC. Based on the CDR3 plus reference TRBV29-1 and TRBJ2-5, the full variable domain is SAVISQKPSRDICQRGTSLTIQCQVDSQVTMMFWYRQQPGQSLTLIATANQGSEATYESGFVIDKFPISRPNLTFSTLTVSNMSPEDSSIYLCSVGMSGTAKETQYFGPGTRLLVL.

This clonotype has just a few counts. Being one base from a much bigger clone, this may be a read error. This chain connects TRBV29-1 to TRBJ2-7; 8 bases fit TRBD2. The germline CDR1 and CDR2 sequences are SQVTM and ANQGSEA. There are 13 residues in the CDR3. The CDR3 nucleotides are TGCAACGGGATGTCGGGACTAGTTCGCGAGCAGTACTTC. Protein: CNGMSGLVREQYF.